The rows below give T cell receptor beta chains drawn from one sample of a study of blood T cell repertoires in COVID-19. Some clones are missing from TCRdb's copy, which holds only in-frame ones; the method was immunoSEQ multiplex PCR. The sample contains about 400,000 clones, just under 90% of which appear only once. The sequenced material came from PBMCs or T cells enriched from blood (not recorded which). All receptors come from a woman aged 25 to 45 who had recovered from COVID-19. CDR3s include the opening cysteine and the closing phenylalanine or tryptophan. A D gene is named only where the DNA matches it firmly. Size values are once, few and many counts, or a class for expanded clones, and some rows have none.

>TRBV15|-|-|TRBJ2-7
TGTGCCACCAGCAAGAGGGGGAGCTCCTACGAGCAGTACTTC
CATSKRGSSYEQYF
>TRBV7-9|-|-|TRBJ1-1
TGTGCCAGCAGGTACATGAACACTGAAGCTTTCTTT
CASRYMNTEAFF
>TRBV12-5|-|-|TRBJ2-5
TGTGCTAGTGGCTCCGTCTCAGAGACCCAGTACTTC
CASGSVSETQYF
>TRBV2|TRBD2|-|TRBJ2-3
TGTGCCAGCGTGCTTAGCGGGAGTGTAGATACGCAGTATTTT
CASVLSGSVDTQYF
>TRBV7-9|TRBD1|-|TRBJ1-5
TGTGCCAGCAGCTTAGGGGCGACAGGGGCTATCAATCAGCCCCAGCATTTT
CASSLGATGAINQPQHF
>TRBV5-1|-|-|TRBJ2-5
TGCGCCAGCAGCTCTACAGACTATATGGCCCAGTACTTC
CASSSTDYMAQYF
>TRBV30|-|-|TRBJ1-5
TGTGCCTGGACCGAGGGAGATAGCAATCAGCCCCAGCATTTT
CAWTEGDSNQPQHF
>TRBV28|-|-|TRBJ2-1
TGTGCCAGCAGTCTGCTGGAGCACAATGAGCAGTTCTTC
CASSLLEHNEQFF
>TRBV5-4|TRBD1|-|TRBJ2-1
TGTGCCAGCAGTCGGGACAGAGCCTACAATGAGCAGTTCTTC
CASSRDRAYNEQFF
>TRBV19|-|-|TRBJ1-5
TGTGCCAGTAGGGCATTCGACAGTCCTCAGCCCCAGCATTTT
CASRAFDSPQPQHF
>TRBV7-8|TRBD1|-|TRBJ1-3
TGTGCCAGCAGCTTAAATGATCAGGGGGCTGGAAACACCATATATTTT
CASSLNDQGAGNTIYF
>TRBV28|TRBD1|once|TRBJ1-2
TGTGCCAGCAGTTTTATGGGACAGGGTAATGGCTACACCTTC
CASSFMGQGNGYTF
>TRBV30|-|-|TRBJ1-6
TGTGCCTGGAGGGGCGAGGGTAATTCACCCCTCCACTTT
CAWRGEGNSPLHF
>TRBV5-1|-|-|TRBJ2-5
TGCGCCAGCAGCTTGGGGGCGGGCCAAGAGACCCAGTACTTC
CASSLGAGQETQYF
>TRBV5-1|TRBD1|-|TRBJ1-3
TGCGCCAGCAGCTTGTGGGACAGGGACCTCTCTGGAAACACCATATATTTT
CASSLWDRDLSGNTIYF
>TRBV28|TRBD1|-|TRBJ1-5
TGTGCCAGCAGCCTCCGTAAGGGGGCGCGAAATCAGCCCCAGCATTTT
CASSLRKGARNQPQHF
>TRBV14|TRBD1|-|TRBJ1-4
TGTGCCAGCAGCCAAAAACAGGGGGCCGGTGAAAAACTGTTTTTT
CASSQKQGAGEKLFF
>TRBV7-2|-|-|TRBJ2-2
TGTGCCAGCAGCACAGACACCGGGGAGCTGTTTTTT
CASSTDTGELFF
>TRBV10-3|TRBD2|-|TRBJ2-2
TGTGCCATCAGTGAGGCTAGCGGGAGGAGTAACACCGGGGAGCTGTTTTTT
CAISEASGRSNTGELFF
>TRBV4-3|TRBD2|-|TRBJ2-2
TGCGCCAGCAGCCAACAGCGGGGGGGCTTCACCGGGGAGCTGTTTTTT
CASSQQRGGFTGELFF
>TRBV6-1|-|-|TRBJ2-7
TGTGCCAGCAGTGAATTAGCGTACTCCTCCTACGAGCAGTACTTC
CASSELAYSSYEQYF
>TRBV27|TRBD2|-|TRBJ2-5
TGTGCCAGCAGTTCTTGGACTAGCGGGAGGGGCGAGACCCAGTACTTC
CASSSWTSGRGETQYF
>TRBV28|-|once|TRBJ1-2
TGTGCCAGCAGCTACAGGGTCTTTGGGGGCTACACCTTC
CASSYRVFGGYTF
>TRBV27|-|-|TRBJ1-1
TGTGCCAGCAGCCTGGTCGGGGGGAACACTGAAGCTTTCTTT
CASSLVGGNTEAFF
>TRBV7-2|-|-|TRBJ1-1
TGTGCCAGCAGCTTAAGGTACGGGGGGTCGGCCACTGAAGCTTTCTTT
CASSLRYGGSATEAFF
>TRBV11-3|TRBD2|-|TRBJ2-1
TGTGCCAGCAGCTCTCGTGGGGCGGGAGGATATACTGAGCAGTTCTTC
CASSSRGAGGYTEQFF
>TRBV2|-|-|TRBJ1-4
TGTGCCAGCGGGGGCCTTGCAACTAATGAAAAACTGTTTTTT
CASGGLATNEKLFF
>TRBV7-8|TRBD2|-|TRBJ2-1
TGTGCCAGCAGCGCTAGACTAGCGGGAGAATACAATGAGCAGTTCTTC
CASSARLAGEYNEQFF
>TRBV19|-|-|TRBJ1-2
TGTGCCAGTAGGGGCGTACAGGGCAGGGCGGATGGCTTCGCCTTTGGCTACACCTTC
CASRGVQGRADGFAFGYTF
>TRBV15|TRBD1|-|TRBJ1-4
TGTGCCACCAGCAGAGTGTGGACAGGGGATGAAAAACTGTTTTTT
CATSRVWTGDEKLFF
>TRBV23-1|-|-|TRBJ2-7
TGCGCCAGCAGTCAATCGCCGGGTTTAAGGGGGTACGAGCAGTACTTC
CASSQSPGLRGYEQYF
>TRBV4-1|-|few|TRBJ1-5
TGCGCCAGCAGCCCCTTGGACAGAAGCAATCAGCCCCAGCATTTT
CASSPLDRSNQPQHF
>TRBV19|-|-|TRBJ1-5
TGTGCCAGTAGTTTGGACACCGATCAGCCCCAGCATTTT
CASSLDTDQPQHF
>TRBV19|TRBD1|-|TRBJ1-1
TGTGCCAGTAGTATACGGGGACAGGGAAATACTGAAGCTTTCTTT
CASSIRGQGNTEAFF
>TRBV19|-|-|TRBJ1-2
TGTGCCAGTACTGGGGGCAGGGGCTATGGCTACACCTTC
CASTGGRGYGYTF
>TRBV7-2|TRBD2|-|TRBJ2-3
TGTGCCAGCAGCTTTGCGGGGGGTAGCACAGATACGCAGTATTTT
CASSFAGGSTDTQYF
>TRBV11-1|TRBD2|-|TRBJ2-1
TGTGCCAGCAGCCATTGGACTAGCGGGAGCGATGAGCAGTTCTTC
CASSHWTSGSDEQFF